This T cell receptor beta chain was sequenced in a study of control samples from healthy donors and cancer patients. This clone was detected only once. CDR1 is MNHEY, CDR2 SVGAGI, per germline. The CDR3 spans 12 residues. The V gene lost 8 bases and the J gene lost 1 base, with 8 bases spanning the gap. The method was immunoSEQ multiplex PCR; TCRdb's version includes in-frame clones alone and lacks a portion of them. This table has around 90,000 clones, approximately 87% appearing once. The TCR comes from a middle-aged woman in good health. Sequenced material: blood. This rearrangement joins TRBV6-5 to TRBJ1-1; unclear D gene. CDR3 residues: CASLWGNTEAFF. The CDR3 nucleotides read TGTGCCAGCCTATGGGGGAACACTGAAGCTTTCTTT.